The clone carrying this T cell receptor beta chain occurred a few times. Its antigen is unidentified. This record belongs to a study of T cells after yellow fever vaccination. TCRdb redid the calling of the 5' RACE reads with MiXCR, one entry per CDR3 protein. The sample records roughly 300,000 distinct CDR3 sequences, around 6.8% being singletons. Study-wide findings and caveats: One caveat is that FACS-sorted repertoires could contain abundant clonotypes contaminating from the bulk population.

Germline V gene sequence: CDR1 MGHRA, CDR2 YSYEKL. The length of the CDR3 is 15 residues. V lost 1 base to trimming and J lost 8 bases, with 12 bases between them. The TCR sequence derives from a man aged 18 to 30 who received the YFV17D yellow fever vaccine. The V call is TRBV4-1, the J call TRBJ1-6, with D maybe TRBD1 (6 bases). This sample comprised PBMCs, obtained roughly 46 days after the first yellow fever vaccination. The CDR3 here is CASSQAGGRDSPLHF. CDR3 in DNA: TGCGCCAGCAGCCAAGCGGGGGGCAGGGATTCACCCCTCCACTTT.